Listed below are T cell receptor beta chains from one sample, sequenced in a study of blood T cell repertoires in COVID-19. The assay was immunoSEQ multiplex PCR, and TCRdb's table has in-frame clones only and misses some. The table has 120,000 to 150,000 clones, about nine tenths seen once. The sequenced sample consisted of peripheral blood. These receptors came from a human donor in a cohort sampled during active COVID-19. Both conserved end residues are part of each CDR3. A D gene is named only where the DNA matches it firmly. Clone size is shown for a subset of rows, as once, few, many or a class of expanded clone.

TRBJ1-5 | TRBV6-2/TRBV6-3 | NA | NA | TGTGCCAGCAGCTCGGGGAGTAGTAATCAGCCCCAGCATTTT | CASSSGSSNQPQHF
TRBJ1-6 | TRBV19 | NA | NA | TGTGCCAGTAGTATCGGACAGTTGTATTCACCCCTCCACTTT | CASSIGQLYSPLHF
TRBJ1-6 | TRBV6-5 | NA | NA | TGTGCCAGCAGAGGGACACCTAATAATTCACCCCTCCACTTT | CASRGTPNNSPLHF
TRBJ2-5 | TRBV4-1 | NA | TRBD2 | TGCGCCAGCAGCCCAGGACTAGGGGAGACCCAGTACTTC | CASSPGLGETQYF
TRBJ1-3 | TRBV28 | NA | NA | TGTGCCAGCACCGAAGCGGGGGGGGCAGGTCATTCGGGAAACACCATATATTTT | CASTEAGGAGHSGNTIYF
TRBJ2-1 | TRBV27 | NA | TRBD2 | TGTGCCAGCAGTTTGCTTACTAGCGGGAGGGTTTCCTACAATGAGCAGTTCTTC | CASSLLTSGRVSYNEQFF
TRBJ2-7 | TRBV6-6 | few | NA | TGTGCCGGAGGAACAGGGAACTCCTACGAGCAGTACTTC | CAGGTGNSYEQYF
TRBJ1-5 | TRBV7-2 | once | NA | TGTGCCAGCAGCTTAGGGGCCGGAAATCAGCCCCAGCATTTT | CASSLGAGNQPQHF
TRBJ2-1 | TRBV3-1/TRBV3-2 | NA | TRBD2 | TGTGCCAGCAGCTACGAACTAGCGGGCCGCTACAATGAGCAGTTCTTC | CASSYELAGRYNEQFF
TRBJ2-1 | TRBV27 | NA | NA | TGTGCCAGCAGTCAGGGGACACAGTACAATGAGCAGTTCTTC | CASSQGTQYNEQFF
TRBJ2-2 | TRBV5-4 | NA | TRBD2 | TGTGCCAGCAGCTTGGGGGGACTAGCGGGAGGTACCACCGGGGAGCTGTTTTTT | CASSLGGLAGGTTGELFF
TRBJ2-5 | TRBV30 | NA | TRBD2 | TGTGCCTGGACTAGCGGGGGGATCCAAGAGACCCAGTACTTC | CAWTSGGIQETQYF
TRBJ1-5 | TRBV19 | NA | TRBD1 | TGTGCCAGTAGTATAAACCAGGGGGCTGGTCAGCCCCAGCATTTT | CASSINQGAGQPQHF
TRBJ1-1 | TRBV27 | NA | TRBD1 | TGTGCCAGCAGTAGCACAGGGGAGCCGTACGACACTGAAGCTTTCTTT | CASSSTGEPYDTEAFF
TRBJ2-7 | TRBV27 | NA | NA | TGTGCCAGCAGTTTAACGCCAGGGTTCTTCTACGAGCAGTACTTC | CASSLTPGFFYEQYF
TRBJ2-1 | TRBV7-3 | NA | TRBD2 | TGTGCCAGCAGCTTAAGCCCAGCGGGAGTGGGCAATGAGCAGTTCTTC | CASSLSPAGVGNEQFF
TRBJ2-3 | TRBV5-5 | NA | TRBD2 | TGTGCCAGCAGCTTACGGACTAGCGGGGCCTCGGATACGCAGTATTTT | CASSLRTSGASDTQYF
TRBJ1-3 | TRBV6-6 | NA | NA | TGTGCCAGCGAGGGCTCTGGAAACACCATATATTTT | CASEGSGNTIYF
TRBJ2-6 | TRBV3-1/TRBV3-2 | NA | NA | TGTGCCAGCAGCCAATATTCGGGTGCCGGGGCCAACGTCCTGACTTTC | CASSQYSGAGANVLTF
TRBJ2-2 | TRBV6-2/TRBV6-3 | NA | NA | TGTGCCAGCAGTTACAGCGGGTTTAACACCGGGGAGCTGTTTTTT | CASSYSGFNTGELFF
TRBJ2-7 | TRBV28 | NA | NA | TGTGCCAGCAGTTTAAGCGGGCGACTCTACGAGCAGTACTTC | CASSLSGRLYEQYF
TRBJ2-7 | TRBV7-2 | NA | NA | TGTGCCAGCAGCTTAGGGTCACAAAGCTCCTACGAGCAGTACTTC | CASSLGSQSSYEQYF
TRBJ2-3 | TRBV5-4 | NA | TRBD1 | TGTGCCAGCCGGGGGACAGGGGGACCAGATACGCAGTATTTT | CASRGTGGPDTQYF
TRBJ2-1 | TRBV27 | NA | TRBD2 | TGTGCCAGCAGTTTCGGGACTAGCGGGGGGGCTTACAATGAGCAGTTCTTC | CASSFGTSGGAYNEQFF
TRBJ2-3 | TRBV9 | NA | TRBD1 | TGTGCCAGCACCCGAGGGGGACAGGGGCGCACAGATACGCAGTATTTT | CASTRGGQGRTDTQYF
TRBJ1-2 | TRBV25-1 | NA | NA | TGTGCCAGCAGTGATGACGACAGGACCTATGGCTACACCTTC | CASSDDDRTYGYTF